The sequence of this TCR beta chain was determined in a study of cytomegalovirus exposure and HLA in healthy donors. Overall study: A previous analysis identified around 120 million unique TCR beta sequences derived from roughly 190 million T cells.

Healthy individuals who donated bone marrow served as the donors. The primer mix had 60 Vbeta and 13 Jbeta primers. Profiling relied on immunoSEQ multiplex PCR, and the TCRdb table lists in-frame clones only, not all of them. The sample records 70,000 or so clones, approximately 82% being singletons. This TCR came from a man aged 18 to 29 in good health and CMV-seronegative. Sequencing was done on a sample of PBMCs.

The CDR3 DNA follows: TGTGCCAGCAGCCCGACAACCCCCCCATGGACTGAAGCTTTCTTT. It translates to CASSPTTPPWTEAFF. The chain carries TRBV11-2 and TRBJ1-1; no clear D gene. Germline lookup yields CDR1 SGHAT and CDR2 FQNNGV. The CDR3 covers 15 residues. V lost 5 bases to trimming and J lost 5 bases, with 18 bases between them.